The 7 T cell receptor beta chains below all came from one sample that was sequenced in a study of human T cells and chemical hapten exposure. Time point reported: patch test 1, 2 weeks after DPC sensitization. The treatment denotes: therapeutic diphenylcyclopropenone sensitization with weekly scalp DPC. Via MiXCR, TCRdb re-called the RACE reads, giving one row per CDR3 protein. Of tens of thousands of distinct CDR3 sequences in the sample, 9.3% were seen once. The sequencing used whole blood, collected in connection with sensitization to the hapten diphenylcyclopropenone (DPC). The receptors come from a woman aged 40 to 50 with alopecia areata. Some clones in this sample may be carry-over from other donors' samples.

This clonotype was recorded many times. J is TRBJ2-7 and V is TRBV7-2; no firm D call. From germline, CDR1 is SGHTA and CDR2 FQGNSA. With 0 bases removed from V and 2 bases from J, the gap between germline ends came to 11 bases. CDR3 length equals 15 residues. The CDR3 is CASSLAVPATYEQYF. In DNA form, the CDR3 reads TGTGCCAGCAGCTTAGCGGTCCCTGCGACCTACGAGCAGTACTTC.

J is TRBJ2-7 and V is TRBV29-1; 9 bases align to TRBD1. The ends lost 7 bases at V and 6 bases at J; junction bases unmatched: 13. The length of the CDR3 is 14 residues. The germline V gene encodes CDR1 SQVTM and CDR2 ANQGSEA. The CDR3 here is CSAIGTGRPFEQYF. As DNA, the CDR3 is TGCAGCGCCATAGGGACAGGGAGGCCCTTCGAGCAGTACTTC.

Only a few counts were recorded for this clonotype. The genes are TRBV30 and TRBJ1-1; D remains ambiguous. The germline V gene encodes CDR1 GTSNPN and CDR2 SVGIG (reference sequence). The CDR3 length is 13 residues. Trimming stripped 2 bases from V and 1 base from J, with 8 bases between. CDR3 sequence (DNA): TGTGCCTGGAGTTTTTCACCGAACACTGAAGCTTTCTTT. It is translated as CAWSFSPNTEAFF.

V and J are TRBV10-3 and TRBJ2-7; weak D call: TRBD2 (5 bases). Germline assignment: CDR1 ENHRY and CDR2 SYGVKD. V was clipped by 5 bases and J by 3 bases, with 8 bases between them. This CDR3 region has 12 residues. CDR3 sequence: CAISPRGYEQYF. DNA for the CDR3: TGTGCCATCAGTCCTCGGGGCTACGAGCAGTACTTC.

V usage is TRBV28 and J usage is TRBJ2-5; a weak D match, TRBD2 (7 bases). V lost 8 bases and J lost 2, with 12 bases in between. The CDR3 runs to 13 residues. Germline CDR1 is MDHEN and CDR2 is SYDVKM. The CDR3: CASLQGGQETQYF. CDR3 sequence (DNA): TGTGCCAGCTTACAGGGAGGGCAAGAGACCCAGTACTTC.

This clonotype was picked up many times. V and J are TRBV27 and TRBJ1-4; 7 bases fit TRBD1. V was pared by 8 bases and J by 8 bases, with 8 bases of the junction left unmatched. CDR1 and CDR2 (germline): MNHEY, SMNVEV (reference sequence). The CDR3 runs to 13 residues. DNA of the CDR3: TGTGCCAGCGGAACAGGAGGGGGCGAAAAACTGTTTTTT. Translation gives CASGTGGGEKLFF.

V usage is TRBV20-1 and J usage is TRBJ2-7; 9 bases line up with TRBD1. Germline V gene data show CDR1 as DFQATT and CDR2 as SNEGSKA (reference sequence). The CDR3 spans 15 residues. V was clipped by 0 bases and J by 2 bases; unmatched bases: 5. CDR3 region: CSARDYGDRAYEQYF. CDR3 bases: TGCAGTGCTAGAGATTATGGGGACAGGGCCTACGAGCAGTACTTC.